This T cell receptor (beta chain) is drawn from a study of immune heterogeneity within non-small cell lung tumors. On this clonotype: Its specificity is not known.

Bulk tumor genomic DNA was the template, and each sample received roughly 590 ng. Multiple biopsies spaced far apart were taken from each primary tumor during surgery. Patients underwent curative surgery for untreated, newly diagnosed non-small cell lung cancer. Samples were obtained from newly diagnosed non-small cell lung cancer patients who were having surgery with curative intent. The CDR3 has 13 residues. V was cut by 6 bases and J by 2 bases, with 10 bases left in between. Germline V gene lookup returns CDR1 ENHRY and CDR2 SYGVKD. A first 10-cycle multiplex round used 32 V-gene and 13 J-gene primers on TCR beta CDR3. TCRdb reprocessed the multiplex PCR reads with MiXCR, giving one entry per CDR3 protein. The sample holds some 3,500 distinct CDR3 sequences, 52% seen once. Findings of the study overall: Local T-cell clonality was recorded as moderately but significantly correlated with local tumor mutational burden, with R approximately 0.33.

The clonotype comes from a man between 60 and 75 years old with non-small cell lung cancer. Sequenced material: lung tumor tissue. The chain recombines TRBV10-3 with TRBJ1-2; weak D call: TRBD1 (6 bases). DNA for the CDR3: TGTGCCATCAGGCCGGACAGCAACTATGGCTACACCTTC. Translation: CAIRPDSNYGYTF.